The 15 T cell receptor beta chains below were found in one sample sequenced in a study of blood T cell repertoires in COVID-19. Produced via immunoSEQ multiplex PCR; TCRdb's table is partial and in-frame only. The sample has about 330,000 clones; about 91% are singletons. The sample consisted of peripheral blood. The source of these receptors is a man aged 25-45 years with COVID-19, enrolled during active disease.

The CDR3, as DNA: TGTGCCATCAGTGACTGGGACAGGGACTATGGCTACACCTTC. Its protein is CAISDWDRDYGYTF. The chain joins TRBV10-3 to TRBJ1-2, with 9 positions matching TRBD1. Germline V gene sequence: CDR1 ENHRY, CDR2 SYGVKD. V was pared by 3 bases and J by 3 bases, with 2 bases of the junction left unmatched. The CDR3 covers 14 residues.

The rearrangement uses TRBV6-1 and TRBJ2-7; D is possibly TRBD1 (6 bases). The CDR3 sequence is 13 residues long. The germline V gene encodes CDR1 MNHNS and CDR2 SASEGT. Trimming took 3 bases from V and 3 from J, leaving 9 bases between them. The CDR3 spells CASSDQGSYEQYF. CDR3 in DNA: TGTGCCAGCAGTGACCAGGGGAGCTACGAGCAGTACTTC.

The rearrangement joins TRBV4-1 to TRBJ1-1; D not resolved. The CDR3 totals 13 residues. The V gene lost 1 base and the J gene lost 1 base, with 4 bases spanning the gap. Germline CDR1 reads MGHRA; CDR2 reads YSYEKL. The CDR3 DNA follows: TGCGCCAGCAGCCAAGCTACGAACACTGAAGCTTTCTTT. Its translation: CASSQATNTEAFF.

The chain joins TRBV4-1 to TRBJ2-3; D perhaps matches TRBD2 (6 bases). In germline, CDR1 is MGHRA, CDR2 YSYEKL. The CDR3 loop spans 13 amino acids. Trimming pared 6 bases from V and 6 bases from J, leaving 13 bases between. The chain's CDR3 is CASRPTSTDTQYF. DNA of the CDR3: TGCGCCAGCAGGCCGACTAGTACGGATACGCAGTATTTT.

The rearrangement links TRBV5-1 to TRBJ1-2; D is possibly TRBD1 (6 bases). This CDR3 spans 14 amino acids. Germline lookup yields CDR1 SGHRS and CDR2 YFSETQ. V lost 0 bases and J lost 5, with 11 bases in between. CDR3 coding DNA: TGCGCCAGCAGCTTGGAGGGGGGGACGTATGGCTACACCTTC. This gives the protein CASSLEGGTYGYTF.

The chain joins TRBV28 to TRBJ2-7, with 8 bases lining up with TRBD1. CDR3 size: 14 residues. Germline V gene lookup returns CDR1 MDHEN and CDR2 SYDVKM. Unmatched junction bases numbered 3, after V lost 4 bases and J lost 1 base. The CDR3 here is CASSSTGVSYEQYF. CDR3 nucleotides: TGTGCCAGCAGTTCGACAGGGGTGTCCTACGAGCAGTACTTC.

The chain uses TRBV6-2 or TRBV6-3 and TRBJ2-7; TRBD2 matches 8 bases. Germline V gene data show CDR1 as MNHEY and CDR2 as SVGEGT. The V and J ends lost 2 bases and 3 bases, in that order; junction bases with no gene match: 9. The length of the CDR3 is 16 residues. The CDR3 coding sequence is TGTGCCAGCAGTTACCCAAAGGGGCGGGAGGACTACGAGCAGTACTTC. This translates into CASSYPKGREDYEQYF.

This sequence joins TRBV7-2 and TRBJ2-7; TRBD2 is a possible D gene (6 bases). Trimming left V 3 bases short and J 1 base short, with 10 bases between. CDR1 is SGHTA, CDR2 FQGNSA, per germline. This CDR3 is built from 14 residues. The CDR3 loop is CASSFQEGSYEQYF. For the CDR3, the DNA is TGTGCCAGCAGCTTTCAGGAGGGATCCTACGAGCAGTACTTC.

The chain couples TRBV7-6 to TRBJ2-3, with 7 nucleotides matching TRBD2. The CDR3 has 14 residues. The germline CDR1 and CDR2 sequences are SGHVS and FNYEAQ. Germline trimming cut 8 bases from V and 1 base from J; bases unmatched to any gene: 6. CDR3 coding DNA: TGTGCCAGCTCCCGGACTAGAGGCACAGATACGCAGTATTTT. Protein sequence: CASSRTRGTDTQYF.

This rearrangement joins TRBV27 to TRBJ2-3; D gene uncertain. Germline lookup yields CDR1 MNHEY and CDR2 SMNVEV (reference sequence). The CDR3 has 13 residues. V lost 5 bases and J lost 5, with 11 bases in between. The CDR3 DNA is TGTGCCAGCAGTCCCCTTCGGAGAGATACGCAGTATTTT. The encoded protein is CASSPLRRDTQYF.

V and J are TRBV6-5 and TRBJ2-7; 7 nucleotides agree with TRBD2. Germline V CDR1 and CDR2: MNHEY, SVGAGI. CDR3 length: 16 residues. Trimming at V came to 0 bases and at J to 1 base, leaving 6 bases not matched to a gene. CDR3 region: CASSYSSGRPSYEQYF. DNA for the CDR3: TGTGCCAGCAGTTACTCGTCCGGGAGGCCTTCCTACGAGCAGTACTTC.

This rearrangement joins TRBV11-3 to TRBJ2-5, with TRBD2 matching over 12 bases. CDR3 length: 17 amino acids. CDR1 SGHNT and CDR2 YENEEA come from the germline V gene. With 1 base clipped from V and 1 base from J, the junction kept 4 bases outside the gene matches. CDR3 sequence reads: CASSLGLAGGLQETQYF. The CDR3 DNA reads TGTGCCAGCAGCTTAGGTCTAGCGGGAGGGCTCCAAGAGACCCAGTACTTC.

J is TRBJ2-7 and V is TRBV5-4; no clear D gene. This CDR3 has 12 amino acids. V was trimmed by 1 base and J by 4 bases, leaving 6 bases between them. From germline, CDR1 is SGHNT and CDR2 YYREEE (reference sequence). As DNA, the CDR3 is TGTGCCAGCAGCTTGTTTCAGTACGAGCAGTACTTC. Amino acids: CASSLFQYEQYF.

In its sample, this clone was seen many times. For the CDR3, the DNA is TGCGCCAGCAGCAGAGACACCACCTACGAGCAGTACTTC. It specifies CASSRDTTYEQYF. The chain has TRBV5-1 and TRBJ2-7; D gene unclear. This CDR3 is 13 amino acids long. Germline CDR1 is SGHRS and CDR2 is YFSETQ. V shed 4 bases and J shed 2 bases, with 10 bases lying between them.

V is TRBV7-2 and J is TRBJ1-1; TRBD1 aligns across 8 bases. The CDR3 runs 15 residues. With 7 bases clipped from V and 3 bases from J, the junction kept 10 bases outside the gene matches. Germline CDR1 is SGHTA and CDR2 is FQGNSA. The CDR3 is CASTSTGDRYTEAFF. The CDR3, as DNA: TGTGCCAGCACCTCGACAGGGGATCGTTACACTGAAGCTTTCTTT.